The clone carrying this T cell receptor beta chain was observed at least ten times. The sample belongs to a study of blood T cells in healthy people across ages. Then a second PCR, running about 7 to 11 cycles, was carried out with a sample-barcoded 5' primer and a J-beta primer mix. TCRdb re-analysed the 5' RACE reads in MiXCR, keeping a single row per CDR3 protein. This table holds approximately 320,000 distinct CDR3 sequences, roughly 26% found once. The sequencing input was blood. The sequence derives from a woman between 65 and 79 years old in good health.

CDR3 protein: CASSFSGRANTGELFF. In DNA form, the CDR3 reads TGTGCCAGCAGTTTCAGCGGGAGGGCCAACACCGGGGAGCTGTTTTTT. The rearrangement links TRBV12-3 or TRBV12-4 to TRBJ2-2; 10 bases are a match to TRBD2. The CDR3 has 16 amino acids. V shed 3 bases and J 2 bases; nucleotides not matched to a gene: 3.